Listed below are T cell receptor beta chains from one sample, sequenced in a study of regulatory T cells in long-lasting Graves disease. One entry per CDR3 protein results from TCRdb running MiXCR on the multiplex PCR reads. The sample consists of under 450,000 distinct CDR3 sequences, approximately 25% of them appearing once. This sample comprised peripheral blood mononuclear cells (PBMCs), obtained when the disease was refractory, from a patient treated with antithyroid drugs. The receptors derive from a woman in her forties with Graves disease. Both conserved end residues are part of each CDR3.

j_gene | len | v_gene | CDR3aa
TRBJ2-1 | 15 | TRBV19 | CASRSVAGPYNEQFF
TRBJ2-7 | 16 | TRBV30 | CAWSGFRGEGTNEQYF
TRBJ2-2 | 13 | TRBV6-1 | CASGNINTGELFF
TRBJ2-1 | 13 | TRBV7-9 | CASSVSQGAEQFF
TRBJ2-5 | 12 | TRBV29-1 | CSVPGQQETQYF
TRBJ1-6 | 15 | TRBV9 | CASSVDPGYNSPLHF
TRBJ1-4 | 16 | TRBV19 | CASSRILRRFNEKLFF
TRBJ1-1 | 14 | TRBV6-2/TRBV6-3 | CASTKRGLFTEAFF
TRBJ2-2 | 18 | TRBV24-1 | CATSDFGSGQGDTGELFF
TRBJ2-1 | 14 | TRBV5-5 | CASSLVVGQNEQFF
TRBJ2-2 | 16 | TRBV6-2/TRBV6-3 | CASSYPGGLNTGELFF
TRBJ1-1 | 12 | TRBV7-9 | CASSSAHPEAFF
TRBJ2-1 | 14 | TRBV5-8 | CASTRRGVVDEQFF
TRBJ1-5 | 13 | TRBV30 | CAWSPQGSQPQHF
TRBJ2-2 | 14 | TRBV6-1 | CASSEREMTGELFF
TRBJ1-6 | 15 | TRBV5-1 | CASSLGDGGDSPLHF
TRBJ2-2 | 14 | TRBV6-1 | CASLDDSSNGELFF
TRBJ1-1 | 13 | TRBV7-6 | CASSLEPQGEAFF
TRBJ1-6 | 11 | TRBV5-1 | CASWGSSPLHF
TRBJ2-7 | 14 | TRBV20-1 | CSGIRGTGFAEQYF
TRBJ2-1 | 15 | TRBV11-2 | CASSSLAGSFNEQFF
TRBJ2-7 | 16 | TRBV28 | CASSLDRAGGSHEQYF
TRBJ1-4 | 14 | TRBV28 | CASAVGTTLEKLFF
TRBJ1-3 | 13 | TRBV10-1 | CASSEILGNTIYF